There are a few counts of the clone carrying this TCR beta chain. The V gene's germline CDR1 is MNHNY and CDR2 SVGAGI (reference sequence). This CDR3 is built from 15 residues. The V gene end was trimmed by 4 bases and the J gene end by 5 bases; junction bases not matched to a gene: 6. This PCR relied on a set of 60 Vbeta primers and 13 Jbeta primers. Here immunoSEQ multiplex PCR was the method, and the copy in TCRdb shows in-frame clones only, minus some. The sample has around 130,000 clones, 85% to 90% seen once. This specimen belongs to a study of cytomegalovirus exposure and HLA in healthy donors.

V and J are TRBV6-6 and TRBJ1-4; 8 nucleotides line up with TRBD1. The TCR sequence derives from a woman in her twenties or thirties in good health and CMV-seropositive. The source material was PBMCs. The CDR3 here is CASSFSGTGNEKLFF. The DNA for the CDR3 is TGTGCCAGCAGTTTCTCCGGGACAGGCAATGAAAAACTGTTTTTT.